The following is a T cell receptor beta chain sequence with its context. A J-beta primer mix and a sample-barcoded 5' primer were used in a second PCR of roughly 6 to 11 cycles. Each cDNA molecule carried a tag from a template-switch adaptor that contained 12 random nucleotides. TCRdb independently ran MiXCR on the 5' RACE reads; one entry per CDR3 protein. The sample holds roughly 2 million distinct CDR3 sequences, about 50% seen once. The sample comes from a study of blood T cells in healthy people across ages. Study in general: Capture by template switching was about one barcoded beta molecule per two T cells.

The CDR3 covers 15 residues. The germline CDR1 and CDR2 sequences are SGHTA and FQGNSA. V shed 1 base and J shed 8 bases, with 15 bases lying between them. The sequenced sample was blood. This TCR was sampled from a woman in her forties in good health. The chain has TRBV7-2 and TRBJ2-1, with D tentatively TRBD2 (6 bases). CDR3 residues: CASSLDGSLRDEQFF. The CDR3, as DNA: TGTGCCAGCAGCTTAGACGGGAGCCTGCGGGATGAGCAGTTCTTC.